Each of the 25 T cell receptor beta chains below was sequenced from the same sample in a study of T cell repertoires and Cas9 in healthy adults. Libraries were prepared by immunoSEQ multiplex PCR; TCRdb keeps only in-frame clonotypes and omits some of them. Among approximately 16,000 clones listed, 89% were seen once. The sample comprised Tregs (CD4+, CD25+, CD127-, CD137-, CD154-) from PBMCs; culture status not recorded. The receptor set was obtained from a human donor in good health.

The chain is built from TRBV30 and TRBJ1-5; a weak D match, TRBD1 (6 bases). Germline V gene sequence: CDR1 GTSNPN, CDR2 SVGIG (reference sequence). The CDR3 runs to 13 residues. With 5 bases removed from V and 2 bases from J, the gap between germline ends came to 10 bases. Written as DNA, the CDR3 is TGTGCCTGGGGAAACAGGGGCAATCAGCCCCAGCATTTT. It translates to CAWGNRGNQPQHF.

V is TRBV6-6 and J is TRBJ2-5, with 14 bases that match TRBD2. The CDR3 contains 16 residues. V shed 5 bases and J 5 bases; nucleotides not matched to a gene: 7. CDR1 and CDR2 (germline): MNHNY, SVGAGI (reference sequence). The CDR3 DNA reads as TGTGCCAGCAGTCGACTAGCGGGGGGGCCGGGGGAGACCCAGTACTTC. Translating gives CASSRLAGGPGETQYF.

The chain uses TRBV28 and TRBJ2-2; 11 nucleotides line up with TRBD1. V gave up 4 bases and J gave up 5 bases; unmatched junction bases: 12. There are 18 residues in the CDR3. Germline lookup yields CDR1 MDHEN and CDR2 SYDVKM. The CDR3 protein is CASSSPVGQGGRTGELFF. CDR3 nucleotides: TGTGCCAGCAGTTCCCCTGTGGGACAGGGGGGTAGAACCGGGGAGCTGTTTTTT.

The chain uses TRBV19 and TRBJ1-2; D call uncertain. Trimming pared 1 base from V and 8 bases from J, leaving 8 bases between. CDR1 is LNHDA and CDR2 is SQIVND in the germline V gene (reference sequence). The CDR3 spans 12 residues. CDR3 protein: CASSIAGSGYTF. CDR3 coding DNA: TGTGCCAGTAGTATAGCCGGTTCCGGCTACACCTTC.

The CDR3 nucleotides read TGTGCCAGCAGTGAATTTTCCTTCCCGACCCGGGCCCGGCTAGCGGGGGGTGGGGAGACCCAGTACTTC. Translation gives CASSEFSFPTRARLAGGGETQYF. The chain is built from TRBV6-1 and TRBJ2-5; TRBD2 agrees at 11 bases. This CDR3 region has 23 residues. The germline gives CDR1 MNHNS, CDR2 SASEGT. The V gene end was trimmed by 2 bases and the J gene end by 5 bases; junction bases not matched to a gene: 28.

The rearrangement uses TRBV6-5 and TRBJ1-1; weak D call: TRBD1 (5 bases). CDR3 length: 13 amino acids. Trimming left V 5 bases short and J 7 bases short, with 14 bases between. Per germline, CDR1 MNHEY and CDR2 SVGAGI. CDR3 protein: CASSRGGVFEAFF. CDR3 bases: TGTGCCAGCAGTCGGGGGGGGGTCTTTGAAGCTTTCTTT.

J is TRBJ2-2 and V is TRBV6-5; 8 bases map to TRBD2. V lost 2 bases, J lost 6 bases, and 8 bases stayed unmatched. Germline lookup yields CDR1 MNHEY and CDR2 SVGAGI. CDR3 length equals 16 residues. The CDR3 DNA follows: TGTGCCAGCAGTTACCGGCGGACTAGCAGCGCCGGGGAGCTGTTTTTT. This encodes CASSYRRTSSAGELFF.

This clone was found once. The CDR3 DNA reads as TGTGCCAGCAGTTTATCGGGGAGGAAGGGTATAGATACGCAGTATTTT. Translated, it gives CASSLSGRKGIDTQYF. The chain recombines TRBV27 with TRBJ2-3, with TRBD2 as a possible D gene (6 bases). From germline, CDR1 is MNHEY and CDR2 SMNVEV (reference sequence). V was cut by 0 bases and J by 5 bases, with 15 bases left in between. This CDR3 is 16 amino acids long.

This clone came up a few times. The V gene is TRBV18, the J gene TRBJ1-1; D ambiguous. The V gene lost 5 bases and the J gene lost 4 bases, with 11 bases spanning the gap. The CDR3 has 13 residues. Germline V lookup: CDR1 KGHSH, CDR2 LQKENI. In DNA, the CDR3 is TGTGCCAGCTCATCCGACCGCCTCACTGAAGCTTTCTTT. This gives the protein CASSSDRLTEAFF.

The chain combines TRBV11-2 with TRBJ2-4; 9 bases agree with TRBD1. This CDR3 has 14 residues. The germline V gene encodes CDR1 SGHAT and CDR2 FQNNGV. V was pared by 3 bases and J by 7 bases, with 4 bases of the junction left unmatched. The CDR3 region is CASSFGDRVNIQYF. In DNA form, the CDR3 reads TGTGCCAGCAGCTTTGGGGACAGGGTTAACATTCAGTACTTC.

The J gene is TRBJ1-2, the V gene TRBV19; 7 bases line up with TRBD1. Germline V CDR1 and CDR2: LNHDA, SQIVND (reference sequence). This CDR3 region has 14 residues. V trimming: 6 bases; J trimming: 1 base; junction bases outside the gene matches: 5. The CDR3 here is CASRRQGVNYGYTF. As DNA, the CDR3 is TGTGCCAGTAGGAGGCAGGGGGTTAACTATGGCTACACCTTC.

In its sample, this clone was seen a few times. This chain connects TRBV7-9 to TRBJ1-1, with a tentative D call TRBD1 (5 bases). Trimming took off 4 bases at V and 0 bases at J, with 12 bases between the two ends. The CDR3 covers 15 residues. Germline assignment: CDR1 SEHNR and CDR2 FQNEAQ (reference sequence). The CDR3 sequence: CASSYRVGVNTEAFF. The CDR3 DNA is TGTGCCAGCAGCTACCGTGTGGGGGTGAACACTGAAGCTTTCTTT.

In this sample, this clone turned up once. V and J are TRBV18 and TRBJ2-2; TRBD1 matches 9 bases. Germline V gene sequence: CDR1 KGHSH, CDR2 LQKENI. CDR3 length: 14 amino acids. The junction had 3 bases not matched to a gene; V was cut back by 5 bases and J by 5 bases. CDR3 DNA sequence: TGTGCCAGCTCAAGGACAGGGGAGACCGGGGAGCTGTTTTTT. Translation: CASSRTGETGELFF. The entire variable domain, with the rest obtained from reference TRBV18 and TRBJ2-2, is as follows: NAGVMQNPRHLVRRRGQEARLRCSPMKGHSHVYWYRQLPEEGLKFMVYLQKENIIDESGMPKERFSAEFPKEGPSILRIQQVVRGDSAAYFCASSRTGETGELFFGEGSRLTVL.

The rearrangement uses TRBV6-5 and TRBJ1-1; weak D call: TRBD1 (5 bases). V shed 9 bases and J shed 1 base, with 18 bases lying between them. This CDR3 contains 15 residues. Germline CDR1 and CDR2: MNHEY and SVGAGI. The chain's CDR3 is CASPGPILWNTEAFF. In nucleotides, the CDR3 is TGTGCCAGTCCGGGACCGATTTTATGGAACACTGAAGCTTTCTTT.

V is TRBV5-1 and J is TRBJ1-1; D possibly corresponds to TRBD1 (5 bases). Germline-derived CDR1 and CDR2 are SGHRS and YFSETQ. CDR3 length: 15 amino acids. Trimming pared 0 bases from V and 5 bases from J, leaving 14 bases between. The CDR3 coding sequence is TGCGCCAGCAGCTTGGCTTGGAGGGGAAATACTGAAGCTTTCTTT. Residues: CASSLAWRGNTEAFF. Together with reference TRBV5-1 and TRBJ1-1, the CDR3 gives the full variable domain: KAGVTQTPRYLIKTRGQQVTLSCSPISGHRSVSWYQQTPGQGLQFLFEYFSETQRNKGNFPGRFSGRQFSNSRSEMNVSTLELGDSALYLCASSLAWRGNTEAFFGQGTRLTVV.

Comment on this clone: One junction end disagrees with the germline gene, perhaps due to a read error. The chain uses TRBV11-1 and TRBJ2-4; D remains unclear. Germline CDR1 reads SGHAT; CDR2 reads FQDESV (reference sequence). The CDR3 is made up of 14 amino acids. The CDR3 region is CASSLLSIGDLLVF. The CDR3 coding sequence is TGTGCCAGCAGCTTACTGAGTATCGGTGACCTGCTGGTTTTC. The variable domain in full, completed from reference TRBV11-1 and TRBJ2-4, reads EAEVAQSPRYKITEKSQAVAFWCDPISGHATLYWYRQILGQGPELLVQFQDESVVDDSQLPKDRFSAERLKGVDSTLKIQPAELGDSAMYLCASSLLSIGDLLVFGAGTRLSVL.

The chain carries TRBV29-1 and TRBJ1-2; TRBD1 matches 7 bases. V lost 4 bases to trimming and J lost 3 bases; unmatched junction nucleotides: 5. Germline CDR1 is SQVTM and CDR2 is ANQGSEA. The CDR3 is 13 amino acids. This CDR3 is CSVGRDRDYGYTF. The CDR3 DNA reads as TGCAGCGTTGGGAGAGACAGGGACTATGGCTACACCTTC.

As regards this clone: Compared with germline, one end of the junction differs, possibly owing to a read error. The chain couples TRBV7-7 to TRBJ1-2, with D maybe TRBD1 (5 bases). CDR1 is SSHAT, CDR2 FNYEAQ, per germline (reference sequence). This CDR3 has 14 residues. The CDR3, as DNA: TGTGCTAGCAGCTTCGTCAGGGCAGTCTATGGCTACACCTTC. Translating it yields CASSFVRAVYGYTF.

The CDR3 here is CASQRGFTGELFF. CDR3 nucleotides: TGTGCCAGCCAGAGGGGGTTTACCGGGGAGCTGTTTTTT. The rearrangement joins TRBV6-1 to TRBJ2-2; perhaps TRBD1 as D (6 bases). Germline loops: CDR1 MNHNS, CDR2 SASEGT. The CDR3 runs to 13 residues. The germline V and J ends were trimmed by 8 bases and 5 bases, with 12 bases remaining between them.

V gene TRBV18 combines with J gene TRBJ2-3; D assignment may be TRBD1 or TRBD2 (6 bases each). V dropped 5 bases and J dropped 4 bases, with 19 bases sitting between them. The length of the CDR3 is 16 residues. Germline CDR1 and CDR2: KGHSH and LQKENI. The CDR3 DNA sequence: TGTGCCAGCTCAGAAGGGCGTTTCGGGGGCTCAGATACGCAGTATTTT. This codes for CASSEGRFGGSDTQYF. The whole variable domain, remainder taken from reference TRBV18 and TRBJ2-3, is NAGVMQNPRHLVRRRGQEARLRCSPMKGHSHVYWYRQLPEEGLKFMVYLQKENIIDESGMPKERFSAEFPKEGPSILRIQQVVRGDSAAYFCASSEGRFGGSDTQYFGPGTRLTVL.

This chain links TRBV11-2 with TRBJ2-3, with 12 bases fitting TRBD2. Trimming removed 2 bases from V and 4 bases from J; junction bases left unmatched: 4. From germline, CDR1 is SGHAT and CDR2 FQNNGV. CDR3 length equals 16 residues. This CDR3 reads CASSLSRTSGADTQYF. The DNA of the CDR3 is TGTGCCAGCAGCTTAAGTCGGACTAGCGGGGCAGATACGCAGTATTTT. The full variable domain, completed using reference TRBV11-2 and TRBJ2-3, is EAGVAQSPRYKIIEKRQSVAFWCNPISGHATLYWYQQILGQGPKLLIQFQNNGVVDDSQLPKDRFSAERLKGVDSTLKIQPAKLEDSAVYLCASSLSRTSGADTQYFGPGTRLTVL.

V is TRBV6-5 and J is TRBJ1-3; the D is unclear. V dropped 6 bases and J dropped 0 bases, with 12 bases sitting between them. This CDR3 is 15 amino acids long. Looked up from germline, CDR1 is MNHEY and CDR2 is SVGAGI. CDR3 residues: CASSPLPISGNTIYF. The CDR3 DNA reads TGTGCCAGCAGCCCGTTGCCGATCTCTGGAAACACCATATATTTT.

The V gene is TRBV5-1, the J gene TRBJ1-1; no clear D gene. The germline gives CDR1 SGHRS, CDR2 YFSETQ. There are 13 residues in the CDR3. Trimming took off 0 bases at V and 0 bases at J, with 3 bases between the two ends. CDR3 amino acids: CASSLGVNTEAFF. CDR3 bases: TGCGCCAGCAGCTTGGGAGTGAACACTGAAGCTTTCTTT. Full variable domain (remainder filled in from reference TRBV5-1 and TRBJ1-1): KAGVTQTPRYLIKTRGQQVTLSCSPISGHRSVSWYQQTPGQGLQFLFEYFSETQRNKGNFPGRFSGRQFSNSRSEMNVSTLELGDSALYLCASSLGVNTEAFFGQGTRLTVV.

The chain carries TRBV7-9 and TRBJ2-1; D ambiguous. This CDR3 has 13 amino acids. In germline, CDR1 is SEHNR, CDR2 FQNEAQ (reference sequence). Trimming pared 4 bases from V and 7 bases from J, leaving 11 bases between. In nucleotides, the CDR3 is TGTGCCAGCAGCTCAGCCAATGCGAATGAGCAGTTCTTC. Its translation is CASSSANANEQFF.

This chain joins TRBV6-5 and TRBJ1-1; tentatively, D is TRBD1 (5 bases). Trimming shortened V by 5 bases and J by 0 bases, and 13 bases separated the two germline ends. Germline lookup yields CDR1 MNHEY and CDR2 SVGAGI. The CDR3 length is 15 residues. The CDR3 DNA reads as TGTGCCAGCAGTCCCCCCGCAGGGATGAACACTGAAGCTTTCTTT. It translates to CASSPPAGMNTEAFF.